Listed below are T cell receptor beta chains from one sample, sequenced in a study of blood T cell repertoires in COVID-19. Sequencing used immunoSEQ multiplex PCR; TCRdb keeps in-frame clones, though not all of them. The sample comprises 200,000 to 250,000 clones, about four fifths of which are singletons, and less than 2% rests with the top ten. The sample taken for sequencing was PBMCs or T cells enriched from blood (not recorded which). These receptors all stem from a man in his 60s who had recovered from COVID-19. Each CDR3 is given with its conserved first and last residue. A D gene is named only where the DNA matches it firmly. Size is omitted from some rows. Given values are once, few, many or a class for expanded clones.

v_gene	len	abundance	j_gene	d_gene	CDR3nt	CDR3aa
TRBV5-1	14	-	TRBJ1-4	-	TGCGCCAGCAGCTTGGGCAGGCAGAATGAAAAACTGTTTTTT	CASSLGRQNEKLFF
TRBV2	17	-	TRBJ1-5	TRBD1	TGTGCCAGCAGTCGCGCCGGGACAGGGTTTGGCAATCAGCCCCAGCATTTT	CASSRAGTGFGNQPQHF
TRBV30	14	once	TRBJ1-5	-	TGTGCCTGGAGTGATACAGGGTTGGGGCAGCCCCAGCATTTT	CAWSDTGLGQPQHF
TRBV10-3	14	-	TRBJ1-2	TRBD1	TGTGCCATCAACCGAGGACAGGTCAACTATGGCTACACCTTC	CAINRGQVNYGYTF
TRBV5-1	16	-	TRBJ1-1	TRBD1	TGCGCCAGCAGCTTGGGGCCCAGGGGGCAGAACACTGAAGCTTTCTTT	CASSLGPRGQNTEAFF
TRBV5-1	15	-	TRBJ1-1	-	TGCGCCAGCAGCCCTCGAGCAGGGTCCAACACTGAAGCTTTCTTT	CASSPRAGSNTEAFF
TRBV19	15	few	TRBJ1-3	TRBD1	TGTGCCAGTAGTATGACAGGGTCCTCAGCCTACACCATATATTTT	CASSMTGSSAYTIYF
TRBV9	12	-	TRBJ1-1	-	TGTGCCAGCAGCTTGACAGACACTGAAGCTTTCTTT	CASSLTDTEAFF
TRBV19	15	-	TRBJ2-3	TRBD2	TGTGCCAGTACCTCCATAGCGGGGGGTTCCGATACGCAGTATTTT	CASTSIAGGSDTQYF
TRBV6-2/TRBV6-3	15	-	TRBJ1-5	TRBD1	TGTGCCAGCAGCGACAGGGGATCAAGCAATCAGCCCCAGCATTTT	CASSDRGSSNQPQHF
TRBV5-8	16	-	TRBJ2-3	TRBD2	TGTGCCAGCAGCCTGGGACTAGCGGGGCCCACAGATACGCAGTATTTT	CASSLGLAGPTDTQYF
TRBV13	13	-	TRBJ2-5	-	TGTGCCAGCCGGGTCCTGGGTCAAGAGACCCAGTACTTC	CASRVLGQETQYF
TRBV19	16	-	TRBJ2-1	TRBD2	TGTGCCAGTAGTATAGATCGAGGCGGGGGGTACAATGAGCAGTTCTTC	CASSIDRGGGYNEQFF
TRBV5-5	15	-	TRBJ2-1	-	TGTGCCAGCAGCTTGAACGGGTGGGGGCTCGATGAGCAGTTCTTC	CASSLNGWGLDEQFF
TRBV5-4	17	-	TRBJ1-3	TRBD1	TGTGCCAGCAGCAAAGGGGGCACAGGGATTGGTGGAAACACCATATATTTT	CASSKGGTGIGGNTIYF
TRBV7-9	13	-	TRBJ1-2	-	TGTGCCAGCAGCTTTGAGTTTTACTATGGCTACACCTTC	CASSFEFYYGYTF
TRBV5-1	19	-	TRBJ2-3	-	TGCGCCAGCAGCTTGGTAACGCAGCGGGGGACAGCTAGCACAGATACGCAGTATTTT	CASSLVTQRGTASTDTQYF
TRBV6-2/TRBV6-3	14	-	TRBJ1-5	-	TGTGCCAGCAGTTACTCGACGGCGGAGCAGCCCCAGCATTTT	CASSYSTAEQPQHF
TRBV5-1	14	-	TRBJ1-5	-	TGCGCCAGCAGTACCAGGGCCCCCAATCAGCCCCAGCATTTT	CASSTRAPNQPQHF
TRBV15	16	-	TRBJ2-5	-	TGTGCCACCAGCAGAGTCAGATCAAAGTACCAAGAGACCCAGTACTTC	CATSRVRSKYQETQYF
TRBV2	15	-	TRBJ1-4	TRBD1	TGTGCCAGCAGCCGAGCCGGGACAGGAAATGAAAAACTGTTTTTT	CASSRAGTGNEKLFF
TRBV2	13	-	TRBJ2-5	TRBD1	TGTGCCAGCAGCCTGACAGGGGGAGAGACCCAGTACTTC	CASSLTGGETQYF
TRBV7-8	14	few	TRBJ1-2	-	TGTGCCAGCAGCCGGGAAAACAGGAACTATGGCTACACCTTC	CASSRENRNYGYTF
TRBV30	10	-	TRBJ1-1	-	TGTGCCTGGAGCCGGACAGATGCTTTCTTT	CAWSRTDAFF
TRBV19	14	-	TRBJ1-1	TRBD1	TGTGCCAGCCAACCGGGACAGGCGAACACTGAAGCTTTCTTT	CASQPGQANTEAFF
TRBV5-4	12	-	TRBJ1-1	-	TGTGCCAGCAGCTGGGAGGACACTGAAGCTTTCTTT	CASSWEDTEAFF
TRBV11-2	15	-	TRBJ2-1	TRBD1	TGTGCCAGCAGCCGACGCGGAACAGGGGGCAATGAGCAGTTCTTC	CASSRRGTGGNEQFF
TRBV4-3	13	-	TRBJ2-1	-	TGCGCCAGCAGCCAAGATCTAGTCGCTGAGCAGTTCTTC	CASSQDLVAEQFF
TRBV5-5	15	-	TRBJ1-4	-	TGTGCCAGCAGCTTTGGGGGGGCAACTAATGAAAAACTGTTTTTT	CASSFGGATNEKLFF
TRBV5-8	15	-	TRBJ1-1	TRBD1	TGTGCCAGCAGCTTCCCGGGGCACAGGGGTACTGAAGCTTTCTTT	CASSFPGHRGTEAFF
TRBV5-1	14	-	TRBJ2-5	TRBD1	TGCGCCAGCAGCTACGGACAGGGGAGGGAGACCCAGTACTTC	CASSYGQGRETQYF
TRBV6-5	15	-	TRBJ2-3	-	TGTGCGTCGACGGGGGTGATGGTCGGCACAGATACGCAGTATTTT	CASTGVMVGTDTQYF
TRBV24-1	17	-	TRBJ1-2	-	TGTGCCACCAGTGATACACACCCGCGGGGCCGGGGCTATGGCTACACCTTC	CATSDTHPRGRGYGYTF
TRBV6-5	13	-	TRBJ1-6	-	TGTGCCAGCAGGGCCAAAGATGGCTCACCCCTCCACTTT	CASRAKDGSPLHF
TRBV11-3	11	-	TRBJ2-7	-	TGTGCCAGCAGCCACCCGGGGGAGCAGTACTTC	CASSHPGEQYF
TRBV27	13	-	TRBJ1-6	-	TGTGCCAGCAGCCAAAAAGGGGGTGGACCCCTCCACTTT	CASSQKGGGPLHF
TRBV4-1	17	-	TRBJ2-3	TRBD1	TGCGCCAGCAGCCCTAACACCGGGACAGGGGGCACAGATACGCAGTATTTT	CASSPNTGTGGTDTQYF
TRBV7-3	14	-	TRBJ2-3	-	TGTGCCAGCAGCTTAGATAGATCGGGAGATACGCAGTATTTT	CASSLDRSGDTQYF
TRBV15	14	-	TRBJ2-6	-	TGTGCCACCGGCCGGGGGTCTGGGGCCAACGTCCTGACTTTC	CATGRGSGANVLTF
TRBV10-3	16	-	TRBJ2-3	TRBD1	TGTGCCATCAGTGGTTCGACAGGGCGGGGCACAGATACGCAGTATTTT	CAISGSTGRGTDTQYF
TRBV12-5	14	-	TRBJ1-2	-	TGTGCTAGTGGTTTGGTTACAGAATTATATGGCTACACCTTC	CASGLVTELYGYTF
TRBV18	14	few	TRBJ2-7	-	TGTGCCAGCTCACCTTCGACAGATTCCTACGAGCAGTACTTC	CASSPSTDSYEQYF
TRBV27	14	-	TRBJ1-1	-	TGTGCCAGCAGCCTGAACAGGGTAGGCACTGAAGCTTTCTTT	CASSLNRVGTEAFF
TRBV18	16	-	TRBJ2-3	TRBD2	TGTGCCAGCTCACCACCGCCTAGCGGGGGGACAGATACGCAGTATTTT	CASSPPPSGGTDTQYF
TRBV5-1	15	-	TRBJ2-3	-	TGCGCCAGCAGCTTGGGCTGGGGGGGCACAGATACGCAGTATTTT	CASSLGWGGTDTQYF
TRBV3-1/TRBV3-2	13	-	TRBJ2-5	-	TGTGCCAGCAGCCAAGCTGGACATGAGACCCAGTACTTC	CASSQAGHETQYF